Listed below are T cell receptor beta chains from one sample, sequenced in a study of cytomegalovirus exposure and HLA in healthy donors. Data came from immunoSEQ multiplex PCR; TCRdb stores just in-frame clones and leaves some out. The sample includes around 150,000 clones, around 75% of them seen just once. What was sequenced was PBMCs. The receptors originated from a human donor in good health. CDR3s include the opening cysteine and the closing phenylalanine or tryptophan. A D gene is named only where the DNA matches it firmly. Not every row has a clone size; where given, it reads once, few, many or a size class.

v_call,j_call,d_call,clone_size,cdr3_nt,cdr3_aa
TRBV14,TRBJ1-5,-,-,TGTGCCAGCAGCCTCAGAGTCGGAGCGGGGCTTAACGATCAGCCCCAGCATTTT,CASSLRVGAGLNDQPQHF
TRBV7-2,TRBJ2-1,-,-,TGTGCCAGCAGCTTAGACAGGTCCCCCTACAATGAGCAGTTCTTC,CASSLDRSPYNEQFF
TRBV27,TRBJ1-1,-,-,TGTGCCACCCTTGCCGGGAACACTGAAGCTTTCTTT,CATLAGNTEAFF
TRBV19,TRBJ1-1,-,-,TGTGCCAGTAGTATAGATCGCGGGTTAGAAGCTTTCTTT,CASSIDRGLEAFF
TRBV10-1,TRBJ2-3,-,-,TGCGCCAGCACGCTCTTACAGGGAAAAACAGATACGCAGTATTTT,CASTLLQGKTDTQYF
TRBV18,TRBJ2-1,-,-,TGTGCCAGCTCACCACCTACGGGGTCCTACAATGAGCAGTTCTTC,CASSPPTGSYNEQFF
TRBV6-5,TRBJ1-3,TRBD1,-,TGTGCCAGCAGATTGACAGGGACTGGAAACACCATATATTTT,CASRLTGTGNTIYF
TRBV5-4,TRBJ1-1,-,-,TGTGCCAGCAGCTCTCCGGGGACAACCTACACTGAAGCTTTCTTT,CASSSPGTTYTEAFF
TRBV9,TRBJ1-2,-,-,TGTGCCAGCAGCCCCATCCCTCTAACCAATGGCTACACCTTC,CASSPIPLTNGYTF
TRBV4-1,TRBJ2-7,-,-,TGCGCCAGCAGCCAAGAAGCTAGTTGGTACGAGCAGTACTTC,CASSQEASWYEQYF
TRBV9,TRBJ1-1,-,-,TGTGCCAGCAGCGTGGGGCGAGTGTTCTCTGAAGCTTTCTTT,CASSVGRVFSEAFF
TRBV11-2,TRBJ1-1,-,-,TGTGCCAGCAGCTTAGGACAGAATAAAGCTTTCTTT,CASSLGQNKAFF
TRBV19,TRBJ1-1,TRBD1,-,TGTGCCAGTAGTAGCCGCAGACAGGGGGAGGACACTGAAGCTTTCTTT,CASSSRRQGEDTEAFF
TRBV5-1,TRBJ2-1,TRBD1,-,TGCGCCAGCAGCATAGGAGCCGGGACAGGGGTATACAATGAGCAGTTCTTC,CASSIGAGTGVYNEQFF
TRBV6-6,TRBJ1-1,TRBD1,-,TGTGCCAGCAGTTACATGGGACAGGGCACTGAAGCTTTCTTT,CASSYMGQGTEAFF
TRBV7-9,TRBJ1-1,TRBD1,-,TGTGCCAGCAGCTTAGCGGAGGGGGCGAACACTGAAGCTTTCTTT,CASSLAEGANTEAFF
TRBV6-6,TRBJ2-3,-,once,TGTGCCAGCCTCGGGACTCCGGGCGATACGCAGTATTTT,CASLGTPGDTQYF
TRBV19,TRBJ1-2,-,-,TGTGCCAGTAGTATTACCACAGCGGCCTCCCACTATGGCTACACCTTC,CASSITTAASHYGYTF
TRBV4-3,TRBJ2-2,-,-,TGCGCCAGCAGCCAACGTACGGGGGCCGGGGAGCTGTTTTTT,CASSQRTGAGELFF
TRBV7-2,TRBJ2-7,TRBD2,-,TGTGCCAGCAGCTTAGACCCGGGGGGGCTGATATCCTACGAGCAGTACTTC,CASSLDPGGLISYEQYF
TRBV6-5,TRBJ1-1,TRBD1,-,TGTGCCAGCTACAGGGGGCCGAACACTGAAGCTTTCTTT,CASYRGPNTEAFF